Given below is one T cell receptor (beta chain) in context. Given a much more abundant clone one base away, this may be a read error. TCRdb re-analysed the 5' RACE reads in MiXCR, keeping a single row per CDR3 protein. The sample yields 95,000 to 100,000 distinct CDR3 sequences, about 6% seen once. The CDR3 runs to 13 residues. Germline V gene data show CDR1 as MNHEY and CDR2 as SMNVEV (reference sequence). The data stem from a study of T cells after yellow fever vaccination. The source is a man aged 18 to 29 who received the YFV17D yellow fever vaccine. The sample in question was CD8+ T cells sorted from PBMCs, obtained 10 days after the yellow fever booster vaccination. The genes are TRBV27 and TRBJ2-2; maybe TRBD2 (5 bases). CDR3 DNA: TGTGCCAGCGGGCTTCTCTCCACCGGGGAGCTGATTTTT. It encodes CASGLLSTGELIF.